The clone carrying this T cell receptor (beta chain) has just one count. Unmatched junction bases numbered 4, after V lost 0 bases and J lost 2 bases. This CDR3 spans 16 amino acids. Per germline, CDR1 LGHNA and CDR2 YNFKEQ. The repertoire was sequenced with immunoSEQ multiplex PCR; TCRdb's copy has only in-frame clones and lacks some. The table records hundreds of thousands of clones, 86% of them present only once. The sample originates from a study of blood T cell repertoires in COVID-19. Study summary: PBMCs, B-cell-depleted T cells, or T cells were the source of the cDNA or gDNA that made up the material.

The TCR originated in a woman aged 55-75 years with COVID-19, enrolled during active disease. Sequencing was done on a sample of peripheral blood. This rearrangement joins TRBV4-2 to TRBJ2-5; TRBD2 matches 9 bases. The CDR3 coding sequence is TGTGCCAGCAGCCAAGATAGCGGGGGCCCTCAAGAGACCCAGTACTTC. It is translated as CASSQDSGGPQETQYF.